This T cell receptor (beta chain) comes out of a study of shared T cell receptors in the human thymus. V lost 5 bases, J lost 0 bases, and 9 bases stayed unmatched. The CDR3 consists of 16 residues. From germline, CDR1 is MNHEY and CDR2 SMNVEV (reference sequence). The data were produced by immunoSEQ multiplex PCR, yet TCRdb's version contains in-frame clones alone and is incomplete. The sample holds some 700,000 clones; over 75% are singletons and the top ten take 0.0095% to 0.013%. These data were also filed under a second study, of human thymus T cells. That study adds: The donor group consisted of healthy Finnish infants who were having corrective surgery for congenital heart defects. Repertoires from thymus and blood appeared to show biased V and J gene usage. Thymic repertoires of unrelated individuals were reported in related research to overlap highly.

The V and J genes are TRBV27 and TRBJ2-7, with 8 nucleotides matching TRBD1. Specimen: thymocytes. The sequence derives from a girl less than two years old with a congenital heart defect. The CDR3, as DNA: TGTGCCAGCAGTGCCCGACAGGGGCATGTCTCCTACGAGCAGTACTTC. Its translation is CASSARQGHVSYEQYF.